The 10 T cell receptor beta chains reported below all come from one sample, sequenced in a study of regulatory T cells in long-lasting Graves disease. Both iRepertoire HTBI primers and Arm-PCR of CDR3 regions were used to build the TCR beta libraries. From the multiplex PCR reads, TCRdb called clonotypes with MiXCR, one entry per CDR3 protein. The table lists 410,000 or so distinct CDR3 sequences, 15% of them singletons. Time point here: newly diagnosed GD, antithyroid drugs for less than 3 months. From RNA extracted from PBMCs, the TCR library was made. This sample was also put to use in a study of T cells in Graves' hyperthyroidism and ophthalmopathy.

Sequences were derived from peripheral blood mononuclear cells (PBMCs), sampled at new diagnosis, from a patient treated with antithyroid drugs. The receptors were gathered from a woman aged 25 to 39 with Graves disease.

This clonotype was seen at least ten times. V usage is TRBV24-1 and J usage is TRBJ2-1, with TRBD2 matching 12 bases. The length of the CDR3 is 16 residues. Germline lookup yields CDR1 KGHDR and CDR2 SFDVKD. J gave up 12 bases and V 8 bases, and 16 bases lay outside the gene matches. The DNA of the CDR3 is TGTGCCACCACTGGCTGTGGGACTAGCGGGTGCCAGGGGCAGTTCTTC. It is translated as CATTGCGTSGCQGQFF.

This clonotype was detected ten times or more. V gene TRBV12-5 combines with J gene TRBJ1-1; possible D gene TRBD1, 5 bases. Deletions cut 8 bases from V and 5 bases from J, with 12 bases between. The CDR3 extends over 12 amino acids. CDR1 LGHNT and CDR2 FRNRAP come from the germline V gene. As DNA, the CDR3 is TGTGCTAGTACCGGGGCCGGGACTGAAGCTTTCTTT. Translating it yields CASTGAGTEAFF.

This clonotype was seen many times. V and J are TRBV6-2 or TRBV6-3 and TRBJ2-5; no definite D call. The ends were cut back, 2 bases at V and 1 base at J, with 11 bases in the middle. CDR3 length: 15 amino acids. Germline CDR1 MNHEY, CDR2 SVGEGT. CDR3 sequence: CASSYTGAPQETQYF. Here the CDR3 DNA reads TGTGCCAGCAGTTACACCGGAGCCCCCCAAGAGACCCAGTACTTC.

Ten or more counts support this clonotype. The V call is TRBV13, the J call TRBJ2-1; 12 bases match TRBD2. Per germline, CDR1 PRHDT and CDR2 FYEKMQ (reference sequence). With 5 bases clipped from V and 7 bases from J, the junction kept 9 bases outside the gene matches. CDR3 length equals 16 residues. Written as DNA, the CDR3 is TGTGCCAGCAGCCCGGCGACTAGCGGGAGATTTAATGAGCAGTTCTTC. It specifies CASSPATSGRFNEQFF. The full variable domain, completed using reference TRBV13 and TRBJ2-1, is AAGVIQSPRHLIKEKRETATLKCYPIPRHDTVYWYQQGPGQDPQFLISFYEKMQSDKGSIPDRFSAQQFSDYHSELNMSSLELGDSALYFCASSPATSGRFNEQFFGPGTRLTVL.

This clonotype was counted at least ten times. The rearrangement uses TRBV12-3 or TRBV12-4 and TRBJ2-1, with TRBD2 matching 8 bases. The CDR3 is 15 residues long. The V segment lost 5 bases and the J segment 13 bases; nucleotides outside the gene matches: 16. CDR3 region: CASSPPGGAILGQFF. The CDR3 nucleotides read TGTGCCAGCAGTCCGCCGGGAGGGGCCATCCTTGGTCAGTTCTTC.

This clonotype was picked up a small number of times. Here the CDR3 reads CASSLERSEAFF. The CDR3 nucleotides read TGTGCCAGCAGCTTAGAACGGTCTGAAGCTTTCTTT. The rearrangement links TRBV7-2 to TRBJ1-1; D gene ambiguous. Trimming left V 1 base short and J 6 bases short, with 6 bases between. The length of the CDR3 is 12 residues. The germline gives CDR1 SGHTA, CDR2 FQGNSA.

This clonotype has ten or more counts. The V gene is TRBV27, the J gene TRBJ2-7; 9 bases are a match to TRBD1. Germline V CDR1 and CDR2: MNHEY, SMNVEV (reference sequence). The CDR3 runs 17 residues. V shed 4 bases and J 4 bases; nucleotides not matched to a gene: 14. The CDR3 bases are TGTGCCAGCAGTTCCGCATTGGGACAGGGCCGATGGTACGAGCAGTACTTC. The encoded protein is CASSSALGQGRWYEQYF.

This clonotype was observed a handful of times. The chain recombines TRBV6-2 or TRBV6-3 with TRBJ1-2, with D unclear. This CDR3 is built from 12 residues. CDR1 and CDR2 from the germline V gene are MNHEY and SVGEGT. The V end was cut by 6 bases, the J end by 0 bases, with 5 bases between. The CDR3 DNA reads as TGTGCCAGCAGAACAGCTAACTATGGCTACACCTTC. This encodes CASRTANYGYTF.

This clonotype appeared many times. V usage is TRBV12-3 or TRBV12-4 and J usage is TRBJ1-2; the match to TRBD1 covers 10 bases. The CDR3 sequence is 13 residues long. Trimming took 7 bases from V and 7 from J; bases not matched to a gene: 6. The CDR3 loop reads CASIRQGASGYTF. Here the CDR3 DNA reads TGTGCCAGCATCCGACAGGGGGCCTCTGGCTACACCTTC.

This rearrangement joins TRBV7-2 to TRBJ2-3; 11 bases align to TRBD2. Looked up from germline, CDR1 is SGHTA and CDR2 is FQGNSA. The CDR3 has 17 residues. V dropped 5 bases and J dropped 4; count of bases not matched to a gene: 11. Written as DNA, the CDR3 is TGTGCCAGCAGCGGGGGGACTAGCGGAAGTGTTGCAGATACGCAGTATTTT. Encoded protein: CASSGGTSGSVADTQYF. The complete variable domain, with remaining parts taken from reference TRBV7-2 and TRBJ2-3, reads GAGVSQSPSNKVTEKGKDVELRCDPISGHTALYWYRQSLGQGLEFLIYFQGNSAPDKSGLPSDRFSAERTGGSVSTLTIQRTQQEDSAVYLCASSGGTSGSVADTQYFGPGTRLTVL.